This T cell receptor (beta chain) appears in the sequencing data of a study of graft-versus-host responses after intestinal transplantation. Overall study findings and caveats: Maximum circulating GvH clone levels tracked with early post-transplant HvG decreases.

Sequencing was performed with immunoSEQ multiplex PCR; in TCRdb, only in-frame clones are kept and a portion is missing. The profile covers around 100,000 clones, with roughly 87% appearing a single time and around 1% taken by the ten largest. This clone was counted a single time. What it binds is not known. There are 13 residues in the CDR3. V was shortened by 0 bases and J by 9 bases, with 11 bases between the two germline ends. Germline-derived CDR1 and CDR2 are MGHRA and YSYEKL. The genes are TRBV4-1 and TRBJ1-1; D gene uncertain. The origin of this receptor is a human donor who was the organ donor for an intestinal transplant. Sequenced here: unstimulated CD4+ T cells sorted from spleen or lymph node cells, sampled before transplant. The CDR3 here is CASSQETLLKAFF. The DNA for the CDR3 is TGCGCCAGCAGCCAAGAAACCTTGCTCAAAGCTTTCTTT.